Included here is one T cell receptor (beta chain) sequence, with context. Its antigen is as yet unknown. Within the sample, other DNA sequences also encode this same CDR3. This sample was included in a study of cytotoxic CD8 clonotypes in ibrutinib-treated CLL. Study findings and constraints: There were differences in sampling times between sustained-remission and progressing patients. Circulating CD8+ T-cell counts were tracked by baseline clonality, which exceeded that of age-matched healthy donors.

The assay was immunoSEQ multiplex PCR, and TCRdb's table has in-frame clones only and misses some. The sample holds 90,000 to 95,000 clones, more than 70% seen once. V shed 5 bases and J shed 4 bases, with 8 bases lying between them. This CDR3 has 13 amino acids. Per germline, CDR1 SEHNR and CDR2 FQNEAQ (reference sequence). V and J are TRBV7-9 and TRBJ2-2; D is possibly TRBD2 (5 bases). Sequenced here: PBMCs, sampled after 24 months of ibrutinib treatment. This clonotype was obtained from a human donor with chronic lymphocytic leukemia. This chain's CDR3 is CASSPGVTGELFF. CDR3 nucleotide sequence: TGTGCCAGCAGCCCCGGGGTCACCGGGGAGCTGTTTTTT.